The 18 T cell receptor beta chains in this list originate from one sample, sequenced in a study of prognosis after radiotherapy for stage I lung cancer. With two-round multiplex PCR, TCR beta CDR3 sequences were amplified from genomic DNA. Primers specific to each TRBV and TRBJ gene were used in first-round PCR. TCRdb passed the multiplex PCR reads through MiXCR, listing each CDR3 protein once. In the table there are about 16,000 distinct CDR3 sequences, under 50% of which are singletons. Material: PBMCs, obtained before or after stereotactic body radiation therapy (not recorded which). These receptors were collected from a donor of 50 years or more with non-small cell lung cancer.

This clonotype was seen only once. Germline and junction disagree at one end, which may indicate a read error. This chain connects TRBV10-2 to TRBJ2-7; TRBD2 agrees at 10 bases. Germline lookup yields CDR1 WSHSY and CDR2 SAAADI. There are 15 residues in the CDR3. CDR3 bases: TGCGCCAGCAGGGAGTACACCGGGACTAGCGACGAGCAGTACTTC. Its protein product is CASREYTGTSDEQYF.

The sample holds many counts of this clonotype. The chain links TRBV5-1 to TRBJ2-6; D call uncertain. The germline V gene has CDR1 SGHRS and CDR2 YFSETQ. Deletions cut 0 bases from V and 13 bases from J, with 8 bases between. The CDR3 loop spans 12 amino acids. The CDR3 nucleotides are TGCGCCAGCAGCTTGGGGAGCAAAGTCCTGACTTTC. Its protein is CASSLGSKVLTF.

This clonotype came up many times. The chain couples TRBV30 to TRBJ2-7; the match to TRBD1 covers 9 bases. The V gene's germline CDR1 is GTSNPN and CDR2 SVGIG (reference sequence). CDR3 length equals 14 residues. V was pared by 5 bases and J by 3 bases, with 8 bases of the junction left unmatched. The DNA of the CDR3 is TGTGCCTGGGCGCCCGGGACAGGGAACTACGAGCAGTACTTC. As protein: CAWAPGTGNYEQYF.

This clonotype was seen repeatedly, ten times or more. This chain joins TRBV6-1 and TRBJ2-1; 16 bases fit TRBD2. Germline V gene lookup returns CDR1 MNHNS and CDR2 SASEGT. After removal of 7 bases from V and 3 bases from J, the junction contained 6 bases not matched to a gene. The CDR3 runs 17 residues. The CDR3 nucleotides are TGTGCCAGCACCGGGACTAGCGGGAGGGCCGGCTACAATGAGCAGTTCTTC. Translated, it gives CASTGTSGRAGYNEQFF.

This clonotype showed up many times. The CDR3 nucleotides are TGTGCCAGCTCACTTAAAAAGGGGGTTGGGAATCAGCCCCAGCATTTT. Its protein product is CASSLKKGVGNQPQHF. This chain uses TRBV18 with TRBJ1-5; TRBD1 might be the D (6 bases). Germline CDR1 is KGHSH and CDR2 is LQKENI. The CDR3 sequence is 16 residues long. V lost 4 bases and J lost 4, with 17 bases in between.

V is TRBV6-4 and J is TRBJ2-2; no firm D call. The germline CDR1 and CDR2 sequences are MRHNA and SNTAGT. V lost 5 bases and J 4 bases, leaving 11 bases between the germline ends. The CDR3 loop spans 14 amino acids. Here the CDR3 reads CASSYQVRTGELFF. In nucleotides, the CDR3 is TGTGCCAGCAGTTACCAGGTTCGCACCGGGGAGCTGTTTTTT.

This clonotype was picked up many times. The CDR3 bases are TGTGCCAGCAGTTTTTCGGGACTATCTGGAAACACCATATATTTT. It specifies CASSFSGLSGNTIYF. The chain combines TRBV27 with TRBJ1-3, with D perhaps TRBD1 (5 bases). Germline V gene sequence: CDR1 MNHEY, CDR2 SMNVEV (reference sequence). The CDR3 totals 15 residues. V was pared by 3 bases and J by 1 base, with 10 bases between.

This clonotype occurred many times. This rearrangement joins TRBV19 to TRBJ2-7, with 7 nucleotides matching TRBD1. The CDR3 totals 15 residues. The trim removed 4 bases at V and 3 bases at J, leaving 9 bases unmatched. CDR1 and CDR2 (germline): LNHDA, SQIVND (reference sequence). CDR3 nucleotides: TGTGCCAGTAGTAGCCCAAGACAGGGTGGCTACGAGCAGTACTTC. Its translation is CASSSPRQGGYEQYF.

This clonotype showed up many times. J is TRBJ2-2 and V is TRBV7-6, with TRBD1 identical over 8 bases. Germline V gene data show CDR1 as SGHVS and CDR2 as FNYEAQ. This CDR3 is built from 19 residues. V was pared by 8 bases and J by 1 base, with 18 bases of the junction left unmatched. The CDR3 here is CASSSPPGGQVGNTGELFF. The CDR3 DNA follows: TGTGCCAGCTCCTCCCCCCCAGGGGGCCAGGTGGGGAACACCGGGGAGCTGTTTTTT.

Judged by abundance, this clonotype is medium-sized. The J gene is TRBJ2-1, the V gene TRBV6-1; 13 bases are a match to TRBD2. This CDR3 has 17 residues. Losses at the gene ends were 7 bases for V and 5 bases for J; bases not matched to a gene: 11. CDR1 and CDR2 (germline): MNHNS, SASEGT. The CDR3 region has the DNA TGTGCCAGCAACACTCAACGGGGACTAGCGGGGAACAATGAGCAGTTCTTC. It translates to CASNTQRGLAGNNEQFF.

This clonotype was seen ten or more times. V is TRBV28 and J is TRBJ2-3; 8 bases line up with TRBD2. Germline trimming cut 6 bases from V and 11 bases from J; bases unmatched to any gene: 7. The CDR3 is 12 residues long. Germline values: CDR1 MDHEN, CDR2 SYDVKM. The CDR3 region has the DNA TGTGCCAGCAGCCGCGGGACTAGTCAGCAGTATTTT. Protein product: CASSRGTSQQYF.

This clonotype was counted many times. The chain uses TRBV7-9 and TRBJ1-1; the D is unclear. The germline V gene has CDR1 SEHNR and CDR2 FQNEAQ (reference sequence). V was shortened by 2 bases and J by 1 base, with 5 bases between the two germline ends. CDR3 length: 13 amino acids. The CDR3 is CASSLSENTEAFF. The CDR3 DNA sequence: TGTGCCAGCAGCTTATCTGAGAACACTGAAGCTTTCTTT.

This clonotype was counted many times. The V and J genes are TRBV4-1 and TRBJ1-1, with D perhaps TRBD1 (5 bases). In germline, CDR1 is MGHRA, CDR2 YSYEKL. The CDR3 loop spans 13 amino acids. The germline V and J ends were trimmed by 5 bases and 5 bases, with 12 bases remaining between them. CDR3 residues: CASSRGGETEAFF. In DNA, the CDR3 is TGCGCCAGCAGCAGGGGCGGTGAAACTGAAGCTTTCTTT.

Points on this clonotype: A much larger clonotype is one base distant, so this may be a read error. The chain is built from TRBV3-1 and TRBJ2-5; a weak D match, TRBD2 (5 bases). This CDR3 is 11 amino acids long. The V gene's germline CDR1 is LGHDT and CDR2 YNNKEL (reference sequence). The V gene lost 3 bases and the J gene lost 8 bases, with 7 bases spanning the gap. The CDR3 DNA is TGTGCCAGCAGCCAGAGGGATACCCAGTACTTC. Translated: CASSQRDTQYF.

Within the sample, this clonotype is medium-sized. The chain uses TRBV19 and TRBJ1-2; D remains unclear. CDR1 and CDR2 from the germline V gene are LNHDA and SQIVND (reference sequence). CDR3 length: 11 residues. The germline V and J ends were trimmed by 6 bases and 6 bases, with 8 bases remaining between them. CDR3 sequence: CASSRANGYTF. The CDR3 region has the DNA TGTGCCAGTAGCCGGGCCAATGGCTACACCTTC. The full variable domain, its missing parts supplied by reference TRBV19 and TRBJ1-2, is DGGITQSPKYLFRKEGQNVTLSCEQNLNHDAMYWYRQDPGQGLRLIYYSQIVNDFQKGDIAEGYSVSREKKESFPLTVTSAQKNPTAFYLCASSRANGYTFGSGTRLTVV.

The chain is built from TRBV12-3 or TRBV12-4 and TRBJ1-1; a weak D match, TRBD1 (5 bases). CDR3 length: 14 amino acids. Trimming removed 8 bases at V and 0 bases at J, with 13 bases between. The chain's CDR3 is CASRLGGLNTEAFF. The CDR3 DNA sequence: TGTGCCAGCCGCTTGGGGGGTTTGAACACTGAAGCTTTCTTT.

A word on this clonotype: At one of its ends the junction is not consistent with the germline gene, which may arise from a read error. This sequence joins TRBV19 and TRBJ2-7; D gene ambiguous. The CDR3 contains 15 residues. Germline loops: CDR1 LNHDA, CDR2 SQIVND (reference sequence). CDR3 loop: CASRSDSAKLYEQYF. CDR3 sequence (DNA): TGTGCCAGTAGATCAGATTCCGCCAAACTCTACGAGCAATACTTC. The full variable domain, in which reference TRBV19 and TRBJ2-7 provide the parts outside the CDR3, is DGGITQSPKYLFRKEGQNVTLSCEQNLNHDAMYWYRQDPGQGLRLIYYSQIVNDFQKGDIAEGYSVSREKKESFPLTVTSAQKNPTAFYLCASRSDSAKLYEQYFGPGTRLTVT.

The CDR3 nucleotides are TGTGCCAGCAGCTCTCCCCAAGCCGCCTACGAGCAGTACTTC. It codes for CASSSPQAAYEQYF. The V gene is TRBV6-5, the J gene TRBJ2-7, with D unresolved. The V gene lost 6 bases and the J gene lost 2 bases, with 14 bases spanning the gap. Germline V CDR1 and CDR2: MNHEY, SVGAGI. CDR3 length equals 14 residues.